This T cell receptor beta chain was retrieved from a study of CD8 T cells in ankylosing spondylitis. Whole-study results and caveats: Earlier literature documents some of the motif variants in reactive arthritis synovial fluid and blood.

TCRdb analysed the 5' RACE reads with MiXCR anew, one entry per CDR3 protein. This sample has around 300,000 distinct CDR3 sequences, with approximately 15% found just once. This clonotype was counted many times. What it binds is not known. An end of the junction differs from the germline gene, which may be a read error. The CDR3 loop spans 16 amino acids. CDR1 is LGHDT, CDR2 YNNKEL, per germline (reference sequence). The TCR was taken from a male donor with ankylosing spondylitis or in good health (not recorded which). Sample: blood, either unsorted or a sorted T cell fraction (not recorded which). This rearrangement joins TRBV3-1 to TRBJ2-7; D perhaps matches TRBD1 (5 bases). The CDR3 DNA follows: TGTGCCAGCAGCCAAGCTTTAACGGCAGGGTCCTCCGAGCAGTACTTC. Translation gives CASSQALTAGSSEQYF.